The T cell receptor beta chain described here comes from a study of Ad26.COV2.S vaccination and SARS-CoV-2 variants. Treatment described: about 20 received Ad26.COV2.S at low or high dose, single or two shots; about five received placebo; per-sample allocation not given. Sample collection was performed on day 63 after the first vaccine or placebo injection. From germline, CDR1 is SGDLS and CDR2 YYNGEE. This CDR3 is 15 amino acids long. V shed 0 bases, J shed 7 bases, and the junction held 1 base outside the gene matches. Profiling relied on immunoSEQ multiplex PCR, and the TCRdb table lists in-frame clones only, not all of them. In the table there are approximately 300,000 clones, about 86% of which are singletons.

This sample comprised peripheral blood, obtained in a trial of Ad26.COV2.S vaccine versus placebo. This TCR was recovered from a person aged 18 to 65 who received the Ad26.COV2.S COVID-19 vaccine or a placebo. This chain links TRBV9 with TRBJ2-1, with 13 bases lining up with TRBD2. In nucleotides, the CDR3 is TGTGCCAGCAGCGTAGGACTAGCGGGGGGAAATGAGCAGTTCTTC. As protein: CASSVGLAGGNEQFF.